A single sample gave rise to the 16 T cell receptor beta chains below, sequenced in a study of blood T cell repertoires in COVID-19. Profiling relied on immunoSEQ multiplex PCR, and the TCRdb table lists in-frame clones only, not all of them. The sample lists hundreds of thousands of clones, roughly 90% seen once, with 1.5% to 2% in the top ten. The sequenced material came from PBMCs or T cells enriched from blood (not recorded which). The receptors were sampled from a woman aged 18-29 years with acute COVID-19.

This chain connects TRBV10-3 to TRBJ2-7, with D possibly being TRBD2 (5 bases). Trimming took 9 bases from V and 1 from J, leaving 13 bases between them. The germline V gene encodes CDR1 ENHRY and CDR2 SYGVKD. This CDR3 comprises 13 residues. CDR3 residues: CAISRPGSYEQYF. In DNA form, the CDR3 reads TGTGCCATTTCCAGACCGGGATCCTACGAGCAGTACTTC.

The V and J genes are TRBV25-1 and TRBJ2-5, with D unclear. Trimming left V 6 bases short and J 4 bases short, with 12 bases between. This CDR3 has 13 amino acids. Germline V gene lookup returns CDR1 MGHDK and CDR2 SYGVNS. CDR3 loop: CASRAGAGETQYF. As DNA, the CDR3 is TGTGCCAGCAGGGCCGGCGCAGGAGAGACCCAGTACTTC.

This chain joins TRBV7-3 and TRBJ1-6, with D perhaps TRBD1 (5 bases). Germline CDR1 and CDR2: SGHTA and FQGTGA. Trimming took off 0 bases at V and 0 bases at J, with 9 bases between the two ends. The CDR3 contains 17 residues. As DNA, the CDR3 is TGTGCCAGCAGCTTAACGGACACAAGCTCCTATAATTCACCCCTCCACTTT. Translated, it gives CASSLTDTSSYNSPLHF.

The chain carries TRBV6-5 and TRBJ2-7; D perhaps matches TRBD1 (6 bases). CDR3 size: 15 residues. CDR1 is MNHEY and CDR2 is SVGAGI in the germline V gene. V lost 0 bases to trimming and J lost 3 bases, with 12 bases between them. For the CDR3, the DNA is TGTGCCAGCAGTTACTCACAGGGTAAATTCTACGAGCAGTACTTC. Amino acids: CASSYSQGKFYEQYF.

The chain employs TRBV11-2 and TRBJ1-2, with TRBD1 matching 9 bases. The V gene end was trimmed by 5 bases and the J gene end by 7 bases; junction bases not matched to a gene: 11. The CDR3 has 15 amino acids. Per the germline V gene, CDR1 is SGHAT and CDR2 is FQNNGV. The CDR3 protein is CASSRPGTGNGGYTF. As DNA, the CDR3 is TGTGCCAGCAGCCGACCCGGGACAGGGAATGGTGGCTACACCTTC.

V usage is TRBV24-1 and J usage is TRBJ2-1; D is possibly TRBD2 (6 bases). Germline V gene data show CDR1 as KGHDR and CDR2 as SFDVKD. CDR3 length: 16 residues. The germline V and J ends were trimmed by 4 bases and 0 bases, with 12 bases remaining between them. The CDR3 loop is CATSDTGRSSYNEQFF. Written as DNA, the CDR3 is TGTGCCACCAGTGACACCGGGAGAAGCTCCTACAATGAGCAGTTCTTC.

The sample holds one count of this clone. CDR3 bases: TGCAGCGTAGACAAGACCACAGATACGCAGTATTTT. It specifies CSVDKTTDTQYF. The chain recombines TRBV29-1 with TRBJ2-3, with D uncertain. The CDR3 contains 12 residues. Germline CDR1 is SQVTM and CDR2 is ANQGSEA. V lost 6 bases and J lost 2, with 9 bases in between.

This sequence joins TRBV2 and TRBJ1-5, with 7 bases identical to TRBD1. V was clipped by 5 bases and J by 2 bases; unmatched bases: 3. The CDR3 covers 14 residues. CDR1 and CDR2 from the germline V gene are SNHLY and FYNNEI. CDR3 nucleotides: TGTGCCAGCAGTCAAGACAGGGGCAATCAGCCCCAGCATTTT. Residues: CASSQDRGNQPQHF.

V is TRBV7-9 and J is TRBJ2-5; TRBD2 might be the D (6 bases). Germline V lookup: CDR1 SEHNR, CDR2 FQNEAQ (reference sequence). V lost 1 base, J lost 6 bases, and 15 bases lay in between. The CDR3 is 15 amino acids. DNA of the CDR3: TGTGCCAGCAGCTTAGGAGGTGCCGGGGGACAGACCCAGTACTTC. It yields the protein CASSLGGAGGQTQYF.

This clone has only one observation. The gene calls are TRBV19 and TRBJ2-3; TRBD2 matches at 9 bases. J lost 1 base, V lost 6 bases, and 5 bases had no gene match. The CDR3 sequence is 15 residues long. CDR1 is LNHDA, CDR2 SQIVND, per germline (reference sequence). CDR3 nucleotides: TGTGCCAGTAGAGGGACTAGCAGGGGCACAGATACGCAGTATTTT. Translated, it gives CASRGTSRGTDTQYF.

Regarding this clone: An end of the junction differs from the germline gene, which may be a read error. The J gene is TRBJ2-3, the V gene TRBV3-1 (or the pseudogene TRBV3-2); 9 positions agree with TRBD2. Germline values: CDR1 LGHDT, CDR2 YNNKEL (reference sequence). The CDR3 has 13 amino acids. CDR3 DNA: TGTGCCAGCAGCCAAGCGTCTAGCGGGGCCCGTTTATTT. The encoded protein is CASSQASSGARLF.

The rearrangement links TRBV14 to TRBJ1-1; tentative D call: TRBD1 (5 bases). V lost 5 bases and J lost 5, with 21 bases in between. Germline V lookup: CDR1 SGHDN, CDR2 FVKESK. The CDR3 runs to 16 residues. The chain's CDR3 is CASSDPHRGMGTEAFF. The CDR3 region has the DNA TGTGCCAGCAGCGACCCTCATCGGGGGATGGGAACTGAAGCTTTCTTT.

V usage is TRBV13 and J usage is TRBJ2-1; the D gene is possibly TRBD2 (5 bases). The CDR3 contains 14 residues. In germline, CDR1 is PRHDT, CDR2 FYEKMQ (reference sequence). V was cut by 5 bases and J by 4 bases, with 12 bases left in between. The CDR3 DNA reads TGTGCCAGCAGCCCGAAGACTACTTACAATGAGCAGTTCTTC. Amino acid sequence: CASSPKTTYNEQFF.

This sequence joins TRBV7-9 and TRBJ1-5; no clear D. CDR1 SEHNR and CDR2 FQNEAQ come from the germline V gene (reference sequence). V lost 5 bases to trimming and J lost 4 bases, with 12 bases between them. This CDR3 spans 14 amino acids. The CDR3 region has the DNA TGTGCCAGCAGCCCCGTATCCGGGAATCAGCCCCAGCATTTT. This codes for CASSPVSGNQPQHF.

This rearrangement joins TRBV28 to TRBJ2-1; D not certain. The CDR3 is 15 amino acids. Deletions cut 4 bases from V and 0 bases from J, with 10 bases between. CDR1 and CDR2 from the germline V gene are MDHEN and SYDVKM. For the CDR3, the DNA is TGTGCCAGCAGTTCCTATAAGAGCTCCTACAATGAGCAGTTCTTC. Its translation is CASSSYKSSYNEQFF.

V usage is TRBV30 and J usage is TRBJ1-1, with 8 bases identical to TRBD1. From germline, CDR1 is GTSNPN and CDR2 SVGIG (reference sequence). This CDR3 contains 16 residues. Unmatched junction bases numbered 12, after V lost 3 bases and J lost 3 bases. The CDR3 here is CAWRIYQTQGDTEAFF. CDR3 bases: TGTGCCTGGAGGATCTACCAAACACAGGGGGACACTGAAGCTTTCTTT.